Shown below are 5 T cell receptor beta chains from a single sample sequenced in a study of blood T cell repertoires in COVID-19. Sequencing used immunoSEQ multiplex PCR; TCRdb keeps in-frame clones, though not all of them. The data hold more than 50,000 clones, with more than 85% observed a single time. Sequencing used peripheral blood. The receptors were sampled from a human donor in a cohort sampled during active COVID-19.

The gene calls are TRBV6-6 and TRBJ1-4, with D uncertain. The germline V and J ends were trimmed by 0 bases and 7 bases, with 12 bases remaining between them. Per germline, CDR1 MNHNY and CDR2 SVGAGI (reference sequence). CDR3 length: 15 amino acids. CDR3 in amino acids: CASSYSSGLGEKLFF. In DNA, the CDR3 is TGTGCCAGCAGTTACTCGAGCGGGCTTGGTGAAAAACTGTTTTTT.

The chain combines TRBV7-8 with TRBJ1-2; D is perhaps TRBD1 (5 bases). Trimming took 11 bases from V and 3 from J, leaving 16 bases between them. The CDR3 runs 13 residues. Germline assignment: CDR1 SGHVS and CDR2 FQNEAQ. This chain's CDR3 is CAATDGGHYGYTF. CDR3 DNA: TGTGCCGCTACCGACGGGGGACACTATGGCTACACCTTC.

The rearrangement joins TRBV30 to TRBJ1-4; D possibly corresponds to TRBD1 (5 bases). Trimming stripped 4 bases from V and 8 bases from J, with 14 bases between. Per the germline V gene, CDR1 is GTSNPN and CDR2 is SVGIG (reference sequence). The CDR3 is 13 residues long. CDR3 sequence: CAWMGGVGEKLFF. Here the CDR3 DNA reads TGTGCCTGGATGGGAGGGGTTGGCGAAAAACTGTTTTTT.

The chain has TRBV2 and TRBJ2-3; D may be TRBD1 (6 bases). Germline-derived CDR1 and CDR2 are SNHLY and FYNNEI. The V end was cut by 7 bases, the J end by 0 bases, with 11 bases between. CDR3 length equals 14 residues. Here the CDR3 DNA reads TGTGCCAGCACTCCGGGACACAGCACAGATACGCAGTATTTT. This gives the protein CASTPGHSTDTQYF.

The chain recombines TRBV11-1 with TRBJ2-5; 8 positions agree with TRBD1. The CDR3 has 14 amino acids. The germline gives CDR1 SGHAT, CDR2 FQDESV (reference sequence). V trimming: 5 bases; J trimming: 2 bases; junction bases outside the gene matches: 4. The CDR3 is CASSPGQEQETQYF. CDR3 in DNA: TGTGCCAGCAGCCCGGGACAGGAACAAGAGACCCAGTACTTC.